The entry that follows covers one T cell receptor beta chain sequence. The target antigen is unknown. This sample is part of a study of T cells in narcolepsy. Study outcomes and limitations: No autoreactive T cell clone sequences appeared in some memory CD4+ repertoires.

Profiled with immunoSEQ multiplex PCR; TCRdb holds only in-frame clones, not every one. The data show under 35,000 clones, more than 75% seen once. This TCR came from a human donor in good health. Specimen: memory (CD45RA-) CD4+ T cells from blood.

The CDR3 loop reads CASSPGQGHQPQHF. In DNA, the CDR3 is TGTGCCAGCAGCCCCGGACAGGGGCATCAGCCCCAGCATTTT. The chain combines TRBV7-2 with TRBJ1-5; 9 nucleotides agree with TRBD1. The germline V gene encodes CDR1 SGHTA and CDR2 FQGNSA. J lost 5 bases, V lost 5 bases, and 4 bases had no gene match. The CDR3 covers 14 residues.